Only a few counts were recorded for the clone carrying this T cell receptor (beta chain). Its antigen is still unknown. It was RNA transcripts that yielded the amplified TCR beta CDR3 regions. HTBI primers were used for first-round RT-PCR of the TCR CDR3. TCRdb fed the multiplex PCR reads into MiXCR, producing one record per CDR3 protein. Here the sample spans approximately 710,000 distinct CDR3 sequences, around 16% being singletons. The source of the PBMCs was over 8.5 ml of fresh peripheral blood. This sample stems from a study of T cells in Graves' hyperthyroidism and ophthalmopathy. The CDR3 contains 17 residues. Trimming left V 4 bases short and J 0 bases short, with 16 bases between. CDR1 and CDR2 from the germline V gene are MGHRA and YSYEKL. Study-level findings and limits: Most expanded thyroid clonotypes above 0.001 recurred in blood.

The chain is built from TRBV4-1 and TRBJ1-3; possible D gene TRBD1, 5 bases. This receptor was taken from a man aged 50 or older with Graves' hyperthyroidism. The specimen sequenced was blood. The CDR3 DNA follows: TGCGCCAGCAGCCCCACGATCGGGGGGTTCTCTGGAAACACCATATATTTT. Its protein is CASSPTIGGFSGNTIYF.